Below, 30 T cell receptor beta chains from the same sample are listed, as sequenced in a study of T cell clonality in common variable immunodeficiency. The study's findings and limits: Common variable immunodeficiency TCR beta sequences reportedly had fewer deletions and N-nucleotide insertions.

No antigens are known for them. Profiled with immunoSEQ multiplex PCR; TCRdb holds only in-frame clones, not every one. The sample was found to contain about 21,000 clones, and every one recurs. Specimen: peripheral blood mononuclear cells. Receptors originate from a human donor with common variable immunodeficiency.

The sample holds a few counts of this clone. The read terminates 3 residues before the CDR3 end, so the remaining end is supplied by the germline J gene. The chain is built from TRBV19 and TRBJ1-2; D possibly corresponds to TRBD1 (6 bases). Germline assignment: CDR1 LNHDA and CDR2 SQIVND (reference sequence). The CDR3 loop spans 15 amino acids. The CDR3 DNA, read in part, is TGTGCCAGTAGTATAGACCGCCAGGGGTTAAACGGC. Protein product: CASSIDRQGLNG. The CDR3 as a whole reads CASSIDRQGLNGYTF.

Regarding this clone: The read falls 3 residues short of the CDR3 end, and the missing part is taken from the germline J gene. The chain is built from TRBV18 and TRBJ2-1; D might be TRBD1 (6 bases). Trimming removed 6 bases at V and 6 bases at J, with 15 bases between. This CDR3 has 14 residues. Per germline, CDR1 KGHSH and CDR2 LQKENI. CDR3 in amino acids: CASSPLQGRNEQFF. CDR3 bases read: TGTGCCAGCTCGCCCCTACAGGGTCGCAATGAG.

This clone was observed a handful of times. The read halts 3 residues ahead of the CDR3 end, with the missing end drawn from the germline J gene. The rearrangement joins TRBV19 to TRBJ2-2; the D is unclear. The CDR3 loop spans 14 amino acids. The V and J ends lost 1 base and 3 bases respectively, with 6 bases between them. The germline V gene has CDR1 LNHDA and CDR2 SQIVND (reference sequence). Here the CDR3 reads CASSIVRDTGELFF. The covered CDR3 bases are TGTGCCAGTAGTATAGTCAGAGACACCGGGGAG.

There are a few counts of this clone. The CDR3 end is not reached by the read, which stops 3 residues before it; the germline J gene fills it in. In the same sample, other DNA sequences code for this CDR3. The chain combines TRBV18 with TRBJ2-5; 8 bases agree with TRBD1. Germline values: CDR1 KGHSH, CDR2 LQKENI. Trimming removed 3 bases from V and 5 bases from J; junction bases left unmatched: 5. CDR3 length: 14 residues. CDR3 residues: CASSPGDRRETQYF. Partial CDR3 DNA: TGTGCCAGCTCACCTGGGGACAGGCGTGAGACC.

In the case of this clone: The CDR3 is cut off 3 residues early in the read; its end comes from the germline J gene. This chain links TRBV6-2 or TRBV6-3 with TRBJ2-7; D remains ambiguous. Germline CDR1 reads MNHEY; CDR2 reads SVGEGT. V was shortened by 4 bases and J by 3 bases, with 10 bases between the two germline ends. The CDR3 contains 13 residues. This CDR3 reads CASSFSNSYEQYF. CDR3 DNA, as far as it was read: TGTGCCAGCAGTTTCTCCAACAGCTACGAG.

This clone was seen a few times. The CDR3 extends 3 residues past the end of the read, so its final part is completed from the germline J gene. The V call is TRBV5-1, the J call TRBJ2-5; D may match TRBD1 or TRBD2 (5 bases each). Trimming cost V 0 bases and J 3 bases, with 6 bases left between them. This CDR3 spans 13 amino acids. Germline V gene sequence: CDR1 SGHRS, CDR2 YFSETQ. CDR3 DNA (partial): TGCGCCAGCAGCTTGGGAGGGGAAGAGACC. Amino acids: CASSLGGEET. The complete CDR3 sequence is CASSLGGEETQYF.

This clone was counted a few times. The read comes to an end 3 residues before the CDR3 does, leaving the germline J gene to fill in the end. V usage is TRBV6-2 or TRBV6-3 and J usage is TRBJ2-3; D may match TRBD1 or TRBD2 (6 bases each). V was cut by 0 bases and J by 4 bases, with 17 bases left in between. CDR1 is MNHEY, CDR2 SVGEGT, per germline. The CDR3 covers 17 residues. Incomplete CDR3 DNA: TGTGCCAGCAGTTACTCGGGGGCCGGGAGTAGCCCAGATACG. Protein sequence: CASSYSGAGSSPDT. The whole CDR3 reads CASSYSGAGSSPDTQYF.

Remarks on this clone: The CDR3 end is not reached by the read, which stops 3 residues before it; the germline J gene fills it in. The chain employs TRBV7-2 and TRBJ1-2; no reliable D call. The CDR3 contains 15 residues. Looked up from germline, CDR1 is SGHTA and CDR2 is FQGNSA. Between the trimmed V and J ends, which lost 1 base and 0 bases, there was a span of 9 bases. The CDR3 is CASSLVRVSNYGYTF. The covered CDR3 bases are TGTGCCAGCAGCTTAGTAAGGGTATCTAACTATGGC.

Of note for this clone: The CDR3 extends 3 residues past the end of the read, so its final part is completed from the germline J gene. The rearrangement joins TRBV18 to TRBJ2-1; possibly TRBD1 for D (6 bases). V gave up 3 bases and J gave up 5 bases, with 14 bases separating them. This CDR3 is built from 15 residues. Germline lookup yields CDR1 KGHSH and CDR2 LQKENI. CDR3 region: CASSPRADSNNEQFF. Incomplete CDR3 DNA: TGTGCCAGCTCACCCAGAGCGGACAGCAACAATGAG.

For this clone: The read ends 3 residues before the CDR3 terminus; that terminus is restored from the germline J gene. The chain joins TRBV7-9 to TRBJ2-1; 10 bases match TRBD1. The CDR3 is 13 amino acids. The germline CDR1 and CDR2 sequences are SEHNR and FQNEAQ (reference sequence). Trimming took 10 bases from V and 8 from J; bases not matched to a gene: 8. The CDR3 protein is CATMGQGRDEQFF. CDR3 DNA (partial): TGTGCCACCATGGGACAGGGGAGAGATGAG.

Points on this clone: The read falls 3 residues short of the CDR3 end, and the missing part is taken from the germline J gene. The chain couples TRBV30 to TRBJ2-1; 10 bases agree with TRBD1. CDR1 and CDR2 from the germline V gene are GTSNPN and SVGIG (reference sequence). The trim removed 0 bases at V and 6 bases at J, leaving 11 bases unmatched. There are 17 residues in the CDR3. The CDR3 bases that were read are TGTGCCTGGAGTGTCTTCTTCGGGACAGGGGTAGGCAATGAG. Protein: CAWSVFFGTGVGNE. The CDR3 reads in full as CAWSVFFGTGVGNEQFF.

A remark on this clone: Germline is not matched at one junction end, which may reflect a read error. The CDR3 end falls 3 residues outside the read, so it is completed with the germline J gene. The gene calls are TRBV18 and TRBJ1-6, with D possibly matching TRBD1 (5 bases). The CDR3 spans 16 residues. The germline V gene encodes CDR1 KGHSH and CDR2 LQKENI. Here the CDR3 reads CASSSGGSSYKSPLHF. The sequenced CDR3 bases are TGTGCCAGCTCATCCGGGGGAAGCTCCTATAAGTCACCC.

CDR3 protein: CASSLALRRGGSDTQYF. The CDR3 DNA, read in part, is TGTGCCAGCAGCTTAGCGCTTAGGCGGGGGGGCTCAGATACG. J is TRBJ2-3 and V is TRBV7-2, with 9 bases identical to TRBD2. The read halts 3 residues ahead of the CDR3 end, with the missing end drawn from the germline J gene. With 0 bases clipped from V and 4 bases from J, the junction kept 8 bases outside the gene matches. CDR1 and CDR2 (germline): SGHTA, FQGNSA. The CDR3 consists of 17 residues.

Comment on this clone: The read gets to within 3 residues of the CDR3 end, and the germline J gene fills in the rest. The V gene is TRBV6-1, the J gene TRBJ1-3; D is undetermined. The CDR3 runs to 16 residues. Germline V lookup: CDR1 MNHNS, CDR2 SASEGT. V gave up 2 bases and J gave up 2 bases, with 13 bases separating them. The CDR3 protein is CASSETVRGTGNTIYF. The part of the CDR3 DNA that was read is TGTGCCAGCAGTGAAACAGTCCGGGGAACTGGAAACACC.

In its sample, this clone was seen a few times. The sequence runs out 3 residues before the end of the CDR3; the remainder is reconstructed from the germline J gene. The rearrangement uses TRBV19 and TRBJ2-3; 11 nucleotides match TRBD2. In germline, CDR1 is LNHDA, CDR2 SQIVND (reference sequence). CDR3 length equals 16 residues. The part of the CDR3 DNA that was read is TGTGCCCCCCGAGGGGGACTAGCGGAGAGGGGGTCTGCG. Translating gives CAPRGGLAERGSA. The entire CDR3 is CAPRGGLAERGSAQYF.

A word on this clone: Sequencing ends 3 residues short of the CDR3 end; the germline J gene provides the rest. The chain joins TRBV20-1 to TRBJ2-5; D is perhaps TRBD1 or TRBD2 (6 bases each). This CDR3 has 14 amino acids. V lost 3 bases and J lost 5, with 16 bases in between. Germline CDR1 DFQATT, CDR2 SNEGSKA (reference sequence). The CDR3: CSARGAGEVETQYF. The CDR3 DNA, read in part, is TGCAGTGCTAGGGGGGCAGGGGAGGTGGAGACC.

The table lists this clone with a few counts. The observed sequence ends 3 residues before the CDR3 terminus, with the missing tail filled in from the germline J gene. The chain is built from TRBV6-2 or TRBV6-3 and TRBJ2-7; D unclear. The CDR3 sequence is 13 residues long. Germline CDR1 MNHEY, CDR2 SVGEGT. Trimming removed 2 bases at V and 0 bases at J, with 5 bases between. The covered CDR3 bases are TGTGCCAGCAGTTACGATAGCTCCTACGAG. Protein: CASSYDSSYE. The whole CDR3 region reads CASSYDSSYEQYF.

Comment on this clone: The sequence runs out 3 residues before the end of the CDR3; the remainder is reconstructed from the germline J gene. The genes are TRBV5-1 and TRBJ2-7; possible D gene TRBD1, 7 bases. The CDR3 consists of 16 residues. V was cut by 3 bases and J by 0 bases, with 16 bases left in between. Germline CDR1 SGHRS, CDR2 YFSETQ. The CDR3 sequence: CASSSDVEGASYEQYF. The covered CDR3 bases are TGCGCCAGCAGCTCTGACGTGGAGGGGGCCTCCTACGAG.

By share, this clone counts as medium-sized. The read ends 3 residues early relative to the CDR3; the germline J gene fills the gap. The chain carries TRBV3-1 (or the pseudogene TRBV3-2) and TRBJ1-2; 7 nucleotides align to TRBD1. CDR3 size: 14 residues. Germline V gene sequence: CDR1 LGHDT, CDR2 YNNKEL (reference sequence). The CDR3 sequence is CASSHLTGAVGYTF. Incomplete CDR3 DNA: TGTGCCAGCAGCCACCTAACAGGGGCGGTCGGC.

With regard to this clone: The CDR3 end is not reached by the read, which stops 3 residues before it; the germline J gene fills it in. V usage is TRBV7-2 and J usage is TRBJ2-2; unclear D gene. V was pared by 5 bases and J by 7 bases, with 8 bases between. This CDR3 spans 12 amino acids. The germline gives CDR1 SGHTA, CDR2 FQGNSA. The sequenced part of the CDR3 DNA is TGTGCCAGCAGCCCAAGACACGGGGAG. It yields the protein CASSPRHGE. The whole CDR3 protein is CASSPRHGELFF.

This clone turned up a few times. The read is 3 residues too short to cover the CDR3 end, so that end is filled in from the germline J gene. J is TRBJ1-1 and V is TRBV7-9, with D maybe TRBD1 (6 bases). CDR3 length: 12 amino acids. Germline CDR1 SEHNR, CDR2 FQNEAQ (reference sequence). V was pared by 4 bases and J by 6 bases, with 9 bases between. CDR3 loop: CASSWGGAEAFF. The CDR3 DNA, read in part, is TGTGCCAGCAGCTGGGGGGGCGCTGAA. Full variable domain (remainder filled in from reference TRBV7-9 and TRBJ1-1): DTGVSQNPRHKITKRGQNVTFRCDPISEHNRLYWYRQTLGQGPEFLTYFQNEAQLEKSRLLSDRFSAERPKGSFSTLEIQRTEQGDSAMYLCASSWGGAEAFFGQGTRLTVV.

This clone is termed medium-sized. The CDR3 end lies 3 residues beyond the end of the read and is filled in from the germline J gene. J is TRBJ2-4 and V is TRBV20-1, with TRBD1 as a possible D gene (6 bases). The germline V gene has CDR1 DFQATT and CDR2 SNEGSKA (reference sequence). This CDR3 comprises 13 residues. The germline V and J ends were trimmed by 8 bases and 3 bases, with 14 bases remaining between them. Partial CDR3 DNA: TGCAGTCTTACCCGGGACAACAAAAACATT. Translated, it gives CSLTRDNKNI. The entire CDR3 sequence reads CSLTRDNKNIQYF.

This clone turned up a few times. The read stops 3 residues short of the end of the CDR3; the missing end is completed from the germline J gene. The V and J genes are TRBV7-6 and TRBJ2-7; D is unclear. The CDR3 is 15 residues long. Germline V gives CDR1 SGHVS, CDR2 FNYEAQ. Trimming left V 0 bases short and J 2 bases short, with 11 bases between. The CDR3 protein is CASSLAHLPTYEQYF. CDR3 DNA (partial): TGTGCCAGCAGCTTAGCGCACTTACCCACCTACGAG.

In regard to this clone: The read terminates 3 residues ahead of where the CDR3 ends, so the germline J gene completes it. The rearrangement links TRBV11-2 to TRBJ2-5; 8 bases fit TRBD1. The CDR3 covers 14 residues. V lost 4 bases and J lost 5; bases outside the gene matches: 6. Germline CDR1 and CDR2: SGHAT and FQNNGV. The CDR3 DNA, read in part, is TGTGCCAGCAGCTCGACAGGGGCGGGGGAGACC. Translation: CASSSTGAGET. The CDR3 in full is CASSSTGAGETQYF.

This clone turned up a few times. CDR3 DNA (partial): TGTGCCAGCAGTGACACAACAGGGGCAGATACG. The encoded protein is CASSDTTGADT. The complete CDR3 protein is CASSDTTGADTQYF. The chain combines TRBV6-4 with TRBJ2-3, with 7 bases lining up with TRBD1. The read ends 3 residues shy of where the CDR3 ends; the end is completed using the germline J gene. The CDR3 contains 14 residues. V trimming: 2 bases; J trimming: 4 bases; junction bases outside the gene matches: 3. The germline gives CDR1 MRHNA, CDR2 SNTAGT.

This clone was picked up a small number of times. The CDR3 end lies 3 residues beyond the end of the read and is filled in from the germline J gene. The gene calls are TRBV19 and TRBJ1-2, with 9 positions matching TRBD1. CDR1 and CDR2 from the germline V gene are LNHDA and SQIVND (reference sequence). This CDR3 contains 16 residues. V gave up 6 bases and J gave up 0 bases; unmatched junction bases: 8. This CDR3 reads CASRPTGTGSNYGYTF. The covered CDR3 bases are TGTGCCAGTAGGCCAACCGGGACAGGGTCTAACTATGGC. Together with reference TRBV19 and TRBJ1-2, the CDR3 gives the full variable domain: DGGITQSPKYLFRKEGQNVTLSCEQNLNHDAMYWYRQDPGQGLRLIYYSQIVNDFQKGDIAEGYSVSREKKESFPLTVTSAQKNPTAFYLCASRPTGTGSNYGYTFGSGTRLTVV.

Points on this clone: The CDR3 end falls 3 residues outside the read, so it is completed with the germline J gene. The V and J genes are TRBV7-2 and TRBJ2-1; TRBD2 is a possible D gene (6 bases). This CDR3 contains 15 residues. Trimming took 5 bases from V and 0 from J, leaving 11 bases between them. Germline CDR1 reads SGHTA; CDR2 reads FQGNSA. Incomplete CDR3 DNA: TGTGCCAGCAGCCTGGGGACTCCCTCCTACAATGAG. Amino acid sequence: CASSLGTPSYNE. The full CDR3 reads CASSLGTPSYNEQFF.

This clone turned up a few times. The CDR3 end lies 3 residues beyond the end of the read and is filled in from the germline J gene. The chain is built from TRBV7-6 and TRBJ2-6, with a tentative D call TRBD2 (6 bases). This CDR3 is built from 18 residues. Per the germline V gene, CDR1 is SGHVS and CDR2 is FNYEAQ. The V and J ends lost 3 bases and 0 bases respectively, with 15 bases between them. CDR3 DNA, as far as it was read: TGTGCCAGCAGCTTGGTTGCGGGGCACCTCTCTGGGGCCAACGTC. Protein sequence: CASSLVAGHLSGANV. The entire CDR3 is CASSLVAGHLSGANVLTF. The whole variable domain, filled in from reference TRBV7-6 and TRBJ2-6, reads GAGVSQSPRYKVTKRGQDVALRCDPISGHVSLYWYRQALGQGPEFLTYFNYEAQQDKSGLPNDRFSAERPEGSISTLTIQRTEQRDSAMYRCASSLVAGHLSGANVLTFGAGSRLTVL.

For this clone: The read ends 3 residues shy of where the CDR3 ends; the end is completed using the germline J gene. V gene TRBV2 combines with J gene TRBJ1-1; perhaps TRBD1 as D (6 bases). V was cut by 8 bases and J by 5 bases, with 21 bases left in between. The CDR3 contains 15 residues. In germline, CDR1 is SNHLY, CDR2 FYNNEI. CDR3 bases read: TGTGCCAGCTCCACTTACGGGACACTCCATACTGAA. Translated: CASSTYGTLHTE. The whole CDR3 protein is CASSTYGTLHTEAFF.

This clone was found a few times. The DNA ends 3 residues before the CDR3 does, and the rest of the CDR3 is filled in from the germline J gene. V usage is TRBV30 and J usage is TRBJ1-1, with D unresolved. CDR3 length equals 11 residues. Germline loops: CDR1 GTSNPN, CDR2 SVGIG (reference sequence). Trimming left V 7 bases short and J 3 bases short, with 9 bases between. The sequenced CDR3 bases are TGTGCCTCTGTCCGGGACACTGAA. Its translation is CASVRDTE. The whole CDR3 protein reads CASVRDTEAFF. The variable domain in full, completed from reference TRBV30 and TRBJ1-1, reads SQTIHQWPATLVQPVGSPLSLECTVEGTSNPNLYWYRQAAGRGLQLLFYSVGIGQISSEVPQNLSASRPQDRQFILSSKKLLLSDSGFYLCASVRDTEAFFGQGTRLTVV.